A single sample is the source of the 9 T cell receptor beta chains below, sequenced in a study of T cell responses to AZD1222 COVID-19 vaccine. This table comes from immunoSEQ multiplex PCR, and its TCRdb copy is limited to in-frame clones, with some not included. The top ten hold roughly 2.5% of the sample, which has approximately 150,000 clones, 87% seen once. Sequenced here: peripheral blood, sampled on day 0 of AZD1222 vaccination. Receptors originate from an adult in good health.

This clone was observed a single time. J is TRBJ1-3 and V is TRBV29-1; no firm D call. CDR3 length: 13 residues. V gave up 4 bases and J gave up 4 bases, with 11 bases separating them. The germline V gene has CDR1 SQVTM and CDR2 ANQGSEA. DNA of the CDR3: TGCAGCGTTGGCCGGGGTACGGGAAACACCATATATTTT. This sequence encodes CSVGRGTGNTIYF.

V and J are TRBV18 and TRBJ2-7; possible D gene TRBD1, 6 bases. The CDR3 runs 13 residues. Germline CDR1 is KGHSH and CDR2 is LQKENI. The ends were cut back, 1 base at V and 6 bases at J, with 10 bases in the middle. The CDR3 region has the DNA TGTGCCAGCTCACCACTGGGGGCCCTCGAGCAGTACTTC. The encoded protein is CASSPLGALEQYF.

V is TRBV10-3 and J is TRBJ1-2, with D perhaps TRBD1 (5 bases). This CDR3 has 12 amino acids. CDR1 is ENHRY, CDR2 SYGVKD, per germline. V lost 8 bases and J lost 8, with 15 bases in between. The CDR3 nucleotides are TGTGCCATCCGTCTCCAGGAGGGGGGCTACACCTTC. Its protein product is CAIRLQEGGYTF.

This chain links TRBV30 with TRBJ2-5; a weak D match, TRBD2 (5 bases). CDR3 length: 11 amino acids. V was shortened by 2 bases and J by 5 bases, with 6 bases between the two germline ends. Germline CDR1 GTSNPN, CDR2 SVGIG (reference sequence). DNA of the CDR3: TGTGCCTGGAGTACGGGGGAGACCCAGTACTTC. This translates into CAWSTGETQYF.

CDR3 region: CASSPQSSTEAFF. In DNA, the CDR3 is TGTGCCAGCAGTCCTCAGAGTAGCACTGAAGCTTTCTTT. The chain is built from TRBV7-2 and TRBJ1-1, with unresolved D. CDR3 length: 13 amino acids. Trimming took off 6 bases at V and 4 bases at J, with 12 bases between the two ends. The germline V gene has CDR1 SGHTA and CDR2 FQGNSA.

The rearrangement joins TRBV30 to TRBJ2-1; 7 bases are shared with TRBD2. The trim removed 4 bases at V and 0 bases at J, leaving 3 bases unmatched. The CDR3 length is 14 residues. Germline V lookup: CDR1 GTSNPN, CDR2 SVGIG (reference sequence). CDR3 in DNA: TGTGCCTGGATGCGGGGGAGCTCCTACAATGAGCAGTTCTTC. The encoded protein is CAWMRGSSYNEQFF. Variable domain in full (rest from reference TRBV30 and TRBJ2-1): SQTIHQWPATLVQPVGSPLSLECTVEGTSNPNLYWYRQAAGRGLQLLFYSVGIGQISSEVPQNLSASRPQDRQFILSSKKLLLSDSGFYLCAWMRGSSYNEQFFGPGTRLTVL.

J is TRBJ1-1 and V is TRBV30, with D perhaps TRBD1 (6 bases). This CDR3 region has 13 residues. Looked up from germline, CDR1 is GTSNPN and CDR2 is SVGIG (reference sequence). The V gene lost 4 bases and the J gene lost 1 base, with 10 bases spanning the gap. The CDR3 loop is CAWIGQPNTEAFF. DNA of the CDR3: TGTGCCTGGATCGGACAGCCGAACACTGAAGCTTTCTTT.

This rearrangement joins TRBV5-1 to TRBJ2-3, with 8 bases lining up with TRBD1. The CDR3 length is 15 residues. Germline V gene lookup returns CDR1 SGHRS and CDR2 YFSETQ. The trim removed 0 bases at V and 5 bases at J, leaving 5 bases unmatched. CDR3 nucleotide sequence: TGCGCCAGCAGCTTGGTTGCAGGGGGCATAGATACGCAGTATTTT. Its translation: CASSLVAGGIDTQYF.

The chain links TRBV27 to TRBJ1-6, with 10 nucleotides matching TRBD1. The junction had 9 bases not matched to a gene; V was cut back by 3 bases and J by 7 bases. This CDR3 has 17 amino acids. Germline V CDR1 and CDR2: MNHEY, SMNVEV (reference sequence). CDR3: CASSFIPGTGDNSPLHF. The DNA of the CDR3 is TGTGCCAGCAGTTTCATCCCCGGGACAGGGGACAATTCACCCCTCCACTTT.